The 25 T cell receptor beta chains presented below share a single source sample, sequenced in a study of T-cell memory formation after mild COVID-19. MiXCR was run by TCRdb on the 5' RACE reads, yielding one entry per CDR3 protein. Seen here are 300,000 to 350,000 distinct CDR3 sequences, roughly 13% observed once, and the top ten hold around a fifth. Sequences were obtained from PBMCs or a T cell subset sorted from them (not recorded which). The origin of the receptors is a young man who had mild COVID-19 (a few samples of this study predate the infection). Cell type and time point are not known.

The chain couples TRBV4-1 to TRBJ1-5; D is ambiguous. V lost 4 bases and J lost 0, with 16 bases in between. Germline CDR1 reads MGHRA; CDR2 reads YSYEKL. The CDR3 covers 17 residues. CDR3 loop: CASSPFWPEGSNQPQHF. DNA for the CDR3: TGCGCCAGCAGCCCGTTTTGGCCCGAAGGTAGCAATCAGCCCCAGCATTTT.

This chain joins TRBV18 and TRBJ1-1; D gene ambiguous. The CDR3 has 15 amino acids. V was clipped by 0 bases and J by 3 bases, with 11 bases between them. Per the germline V gene, CDR1 is KGHSH and CDR2 is LQKENI. The CDR3: CASSPPGSPDTEAFF. CDR3 nucleotide sequence: TGTGCCAGCTCACCACCTGGTTCCCCGGACACTGAAGCTTTCTTT.

This clonotype occurred a few times. The rearrangement uses TRBV28 and TRBJ1-4; D not certain. Trimming stripped 5 bases from V and 6 bases from J, with 4 bases between. CDR3 length equals 11 residues. Germline V gene data show CDR1 as MDHEN and CDR2 as SYDVKM. The CDR3 region has the DNA TGTGCCAGCAGTCCGTATGAAAAACTGTTTTTT. Amino acid sequence: CASSPYEKLFF.

This clonotype has a count of ten or more. The V and J genes are TRBV10-2 and TRBJ1-6, with D possibly matching TRBD1 (6 bases). Germline V CDR1 and CDR2: WSHSY, SAAADI. Trimming took 0 bases from V and 6 from J, leaving 12 bases between them. The CDR3 covers 16 residues. CDR3 DNA sequence: TGCGCCAGCAGTGAGTCCCGACAGGCCCTTAATTCACCCCTCCACTTT. Its translation is CASSESRQALNSPLHF.

V usage is TRBV4-3 and J usage is TRBJ2-7, with 9 bases matching TRBD1. The ends lost 1 base at V and 5 bases at J; junction bases unmatched: 9. CDR1 and CDR2 (germline): LGHNA, YSLEER. The CDR3 runs 16 residues. CDR3 DNA: TGCGCCAGCAGCCAAGCCCGATGGGACAGGGACCACGAGCAGTACGTC. Residues: CASSQARWDRDHEQYV.

The chain has TRBV20-1 and TRBJ2-7; 7 bases fit TRBD1. Germline V gene lookup returns CDR1 DFQATT and CDR2 SNEGSKA (reference sequence). The CDR3 consists of 14 residues. V shed 4 bases, J shed 2 bases, and the junction held 8 bases outside the gene matches. The CDR3 coding sequence is TGCAGTGCTAAAAATTCAGGGGGTCCCTACGAGCAGTACGTC. Translating it yields CSAKNSGGPYEQYV.

This clonotype showed up just a few times. The genes are TRBV6-2 or TRBV6-3 and TRBJ2-2; D is possibly TRBD1 (5 bases). CDR1 and CDR2 (germline): MNHEY, SVGEGT. V was cut by 6 bases and J by 0 bases, with 14 bases left in between. The CDR3 has 16 amino acids. The CDR3 nucleotides read TGTGCCAGCAGCCGAATTTTACAGGCGAACACCGGGGAGCTGTTTTTT. It specifies CASSRILQANTGELFF.

This chain joins TRBV11-2 and TRBJ1-2; no firm D call. Germline loops: CDR1 SGHAT, CDR2 FQNNGV. The CDR3 runs 15 residues. The V end was cut by 0 bases, the J end by 0 bases, with 8 bases between. The CDR3 DNA sequence: TGTGCCAGCAGCTTAGAGGCAGTTACTAACTATGGCTACACCTTC. Protein: CASSLEAVTNYGYTF.

V and J are TRBV7-6 and TRBJ2-2, with D possibly being TRBD1 (5 bases). This CDR3 is built from 13 residues. Germline CDR1 is SGHVS and CDR2 is FNYEAQ. V lost 4 bases to trimming and J lost 6 bases, with 9 bases between them. In DNA form, the CDR3 reads TGTGCCAGCAGCTCTTCAGGGTCCGGGGAGCTGTTTTTT. Translating it yields CASSSSGSGELFF. Full variable domain (rest looked up from reference TRBV7-6 and TRBJ2-2): GAGVSQSPRYKVTKRGQDVALRCDPISGHVSLYWYRQALGQGPEFLTYFNYEAQQDKSGLPNDRFSAERPEGSISTLTIQRTEQRDSAMYRCASSSSGSGELFFGEGSRLTVL.

This rearrangement joins TRBV29-1 to TRBJ1-2; D is unresolved. Trimming took 5 bases from V and 6 from J, leaving 10 bases between them. Germline V lookup: CDR1 SQVTM, CDR2 ANQGSEA. This CDR3 comprises 11 residues. The CDR3 region has the DNA TGCAGCGTTAGAGGGTTACATGGCTACACCTTC. It is translated as CSVRGLHGYTF.

The CDR3 protein is CASSLGGRRYNEQFF. CDR3 bases: TGTGCCAGCAGTTTAGGCGGGAGGCGCTACAATGAGCAGTTCTTC. J is TRBJ2-1 and V is TRBV12-3 or TRBV12-4, with TRBD2 matching 8 bases. V shed 1 base and J 3 bases; nucleotides not matched to a gene: 2. The CDR3 is made up of 15 amino acids.

This clonotype came up once. One junction end does not reproduce the germline sequence, and a read error may be involved. The chain is built from TRBV9 and TRBJ1-2; no clear D. Germline V gives CDR1 SGDLS, CDR2 YYNGEE. CDR3 length: 14 residues. The CDR3 nucleotides are TGTGCCAGAAGCGGTAAACAGCGGTTAAAGGGCTACACCTTC. Its protein is CARSGKQRLKGYTF.

The DNA of the CDR3 is TGTGCCAGCAGTTACTCCGGGACAGGGAGTGGCTACACCTTC. Its translation: CASSYSGTGSGYTF. This sequence joins TRBV6-5 and TRBJ1-2, with TRBD1 identical over 9 bases. CDR1 is MNHEY, CDR2 SVGAGI, per germline. There are 14 residues in the CDR3. Trimming at V came to 0 bases and at J to 7 bases, leaving 3 bases not matched to a gene.

This clonotype was seen ten or more times. V gene TRBV4-3 combines with J gene TRBJ1-5, with D tentatively TRBD1 (5 bases). The CDR3 runs 14 residues. The V end was cut by 0 bases, the J end by 13 bases, with 16 bases between. The germline V gene has CDR1 LGHNA and CDR2 YSLEER. The CDR3 sequence is CASSQDGTGPPQHF. The CDR3 DNA is TGCGCCAGCAGCCAAGACGGGACTGGACCTCCGCAGCATTTT.

This clonotype was picked up a small number of times. This chain joins TRBV27 and TRBJ2-1; the D gene is possibly TRBD2 (6 bases). Trimming removed 7 bases at V and 0 bases at J, with 16 bases between. The CDR3 has 16 amino acids. In germline, CDR1 is MNHEY, CDR2 SMNVEV (reference sequence). CDR3 coding DNA: TGTGCCAGCACCCGCCGGCGGGGAAGCTCCTACAATGAGCAGTTCTTC. It translates to CASTRRRGSSYNEQFF.

The J gene is TRBJ1-6, the V gene TRBV20-1; maybe TRBD1 (6 bases). CDR3 length: 14 amino acids. Germline CDR1 DFQATT, CDR2 SNEGSKA (reference sequence). V lost 2 bases and J lost 9, with 14 bases in between. The CDR3 region is CSARPGAGLSPLHF. DNA for the CDR3: TGCAGTGCTAGACCGGGGGCAGGGCTTTCACCCCTCCACTTT.

This clonotype has ten or more counts. This chain joins TRBV5-6 and TRBJ2-2, with D uncertain. The CDR3 totals 13 residues. From germline, CDR1 is SGHDT and CDR2 YYEEEE. The V end was cut by 6 bases, the J end by 7 bases, with 13 bases between. The CDR3 DNA reads TGTGCCAGCACCCGATGGCTTCGCGGGGAGCTGTTTTTT. Amino acids: CASTRWLRGELFF.

The chain employs TRBV11-2 and TRBJ1-2; the D is unclear. Germline CDR1 and CDR2: SGHAT and FQNNGV. V dropped 5 bases and J dropped 6 bases, with 16 bases sitting between them. The CDR3 covers 14 residues. The CDR3 DNA reads TGTGCCAGCAGCACACGGAGGTGGTTGGATGGCTACACCTTC. Protein: CASSTRRWLDGYTF.

The sample holds one count of this clonotype. The chain uses TRBV7-9 and TRBJ2-2; D tentatively reads TRBD1 or TRBD2 (5 bases each). V lost 0 bases to trimming and J lost 0 bases, with 11 bases between them. Germline loops: CDR1 SEHNR, CDR2 FQNEAQ (reference sequence). The CDR3 loop spans 17 amino acids. The CDR3, as DNA: TGTGCCAGCAGCTTAGCGCTCGTGGGGGCGAACACCGGGGAGCTGTTTTTT. This encodes CASSLALVGANTGELFF.

Many counts were recorded for this clonotype. The chain uses TRBV7-8 and TRBJ2-1; 8 nucleotides agree with TRBD1. After removal of 0 bases from V and 4 bases from J, the junction contained 5 bases not matched to a gene. The CDR3 is 16 residues long. Germline CDR1 SGHVS, CDR2 FQNEAQ. CDR3 sequence (DNA): TGTGCCAGCAGCTTAGCGCGGACAGGGAGGTACAATGAGCAGTTCTTC. Protein sequence: CASSLARTGRYNEQFF.

This clonotype has only a few counts. This chain uses TRBV10-3 with TRBJ1-3; D ambiguous. Germline CDR1 is ENHRY and CDR2 is SYGVKD. The CDR3 is 15 residues long. V was pared by 4 bases and J by 0 bases, with 10 bases between. The DNA of the CDR3 is TGTGCCATCAGTGGAAACCTAAACTCTGGAAACACCATATATTTT. As protein: CAISGNLNSGNTIYF.

DNA of the CDR3: TGTGCCAGCAGCCAAGACGGTAGGAGGGAGACCCAGTACTTC. Translation: CASSQDGRRETQYF. This rearrangement joins TRBV3-1 to TRBJ2-5, with D perhaps TRBD2 (5 bases). CDR3 size: 14 residues. Trimming took 0 bases from V and 5 from J, leaving 10 bases between them. Germline CDR1 LGHDT, CDR2 YNNKEL (reference sequence).

In its sample, this clonotype was seen a few times. The CDR3 region is CASSLDLQGPMNTEAFF. The DNA for the CDR3 is TGCGCCAGCAGCTTGGACCTACAGGGCCCAATGAACACTGAAGCTTTCTTT. The chain couples TRBV5-1 to TRBJ1-1, with D possibly matching TRBD1 (6 bases). In germline, CDR1 is SGHRS, CDR2 YFSETQ. This CDR3 comprises 17 residues. The V and J ends lost 0 bases and 0 bases respectively, with 15 bases between them.

The chain combines TRBV6-6 with TRBJ2-1, with 10 bases fitting TRBD2. Losses at the gene ends were 9 bases for V and 1 base for J; bases not matched to a gene: 9. Per the germline V gene, CDR1 is MNHNY and CDR2 is SVGAGI (reference sequence). This CDR3 contains 16 residues. CDR3 sequence reads: CASHPSGGESYNEQFF. As DNA, the CDR3 is TGTGCCAGTCACCCGAGCGGGGGGGAATCCTACAATGAGCAGTTCTTC.

This clonotype was seen only a few times. The gene calls are TRBV4-2 and TRBJ2-2; 10 bases are a match to TRBD2. The CDR3 totals 22 residues. The trim removed 2 bases at V and 0 bases at J, leaving 18 bases unmatched. From germline, CDR1 is LGHNA and CDR2 YNFKEQ. The CDR3 nucleotides are TGTGCCAGCAGCCAAAAATCTGTGAGCGGGGGGGCCCCCCCTGCGAACACCGGGGAGCTGTTTTTT. Translated, it gives CASSQKSVSGGAPPANTGELFF.